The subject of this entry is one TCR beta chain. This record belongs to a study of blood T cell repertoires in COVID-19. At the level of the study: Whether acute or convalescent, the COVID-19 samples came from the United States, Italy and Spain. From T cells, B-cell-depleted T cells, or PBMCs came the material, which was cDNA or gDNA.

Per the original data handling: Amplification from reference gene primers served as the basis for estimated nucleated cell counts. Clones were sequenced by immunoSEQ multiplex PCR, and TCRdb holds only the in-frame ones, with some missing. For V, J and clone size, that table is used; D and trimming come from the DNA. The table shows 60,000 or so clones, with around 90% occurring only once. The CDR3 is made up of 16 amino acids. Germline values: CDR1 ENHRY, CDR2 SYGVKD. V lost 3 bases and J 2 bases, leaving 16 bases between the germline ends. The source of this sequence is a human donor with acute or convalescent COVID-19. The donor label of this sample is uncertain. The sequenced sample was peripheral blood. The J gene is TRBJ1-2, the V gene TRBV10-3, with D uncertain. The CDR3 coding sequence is TGTGCCATCAGTGACCACGACATGATCGCGAACTATGGCTACACCTTC. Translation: CAISDHDMIANYGYTF.